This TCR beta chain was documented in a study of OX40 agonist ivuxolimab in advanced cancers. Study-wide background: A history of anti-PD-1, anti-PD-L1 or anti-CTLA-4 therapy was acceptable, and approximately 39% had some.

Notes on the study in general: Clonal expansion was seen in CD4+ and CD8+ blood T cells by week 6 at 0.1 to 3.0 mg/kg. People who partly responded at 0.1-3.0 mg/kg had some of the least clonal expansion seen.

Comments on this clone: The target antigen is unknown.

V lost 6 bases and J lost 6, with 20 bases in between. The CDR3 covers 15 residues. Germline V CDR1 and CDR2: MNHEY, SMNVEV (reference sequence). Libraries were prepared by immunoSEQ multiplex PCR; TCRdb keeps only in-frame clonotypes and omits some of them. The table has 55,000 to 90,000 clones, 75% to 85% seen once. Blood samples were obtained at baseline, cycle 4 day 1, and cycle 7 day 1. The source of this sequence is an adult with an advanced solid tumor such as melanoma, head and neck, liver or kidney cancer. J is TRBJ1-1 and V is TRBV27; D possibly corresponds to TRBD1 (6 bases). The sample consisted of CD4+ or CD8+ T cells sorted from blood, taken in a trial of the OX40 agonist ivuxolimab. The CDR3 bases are TGTGCCAGCAGAAGGGGGGCGGTTAAAGGCGCTGAAGCTTTCTTT. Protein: CASRRGAVKGAEAFF.